Each of the 9 T cell receptor beta chains below was sequenced from the same sample in a study of liver allograft versus peripheral blood T cells. About the study: Recipients' peripheral blood served as the comparator for T cell receptor repertoires in transplanted livers.

MiXCR, run by TCRdb on the reads, gives a single entry per CDR3 protein. The data hold 6,600 or so distinct CDR3 sequences, with approximately 15% observed a single time. These receptors came from a human patient who had a liver transplant. Some T cells here may be from the graft donor.

V gene TRBV20-1 combines with J gene TRBJ2-3, with 12 nucleotides matching TRBD2. Looked up from germline, CDR1 is DFQATT and CDR2 is SNEGSKA (reference sequence). The CDR3 is 15 amino acids. Losses at the gene ends were 4 bases for V and 4 bases for J; bases not matched to a gene: 6. The CDR3 coding sequence is TGCAGTGCTACCCCGACTAGCGGGGGAGCAGATACGCAGTATTTT. Protein sequence: CSATPTSGGADTQYF.

The V gene is TRBV12-3 or TRBV12-4, the J gene TRBJ1-6; tentatively, D is TRBD1 (5 bases). Trimming stripped 3 bases from V and 10 bases from J, with 13 bases between. This CDR3 region has 14 residues. The chain's CDR3 is CASSLKRGASPLHF. CDR3 nucleotides: TGTGCCAGCAGTTTGAAAAGGGGTGCGTCACCCCTCCACTTT.

By share, this clonotype counts as medium-sized. The chain joins TRBV6-5 to TRBJ1-2, with a possible D match to TRBD1 (5 bases). Trimming took off 2 bases at V and 2 bases at J, with 21 bases between the two ends. Germline CDR1 MNHEY, CDR2 SVGAGI. This CDR3 is built from 18 residues. The CDR3 DNA follows: TGTGCCAGCAGTTACCCCAGGGTGTACGGGGAATCGAACTATGGCTACACCTTC. It translates to CASSYPRVYGESNYGYTF.

With respect to this clonotype: This may arise from a read error, as a much more abundant clone is one base away. The rearrangement links TRBV6-1 to TRBJ1-4; TRBD1 matches at 8 bases. CDR3 size: 14 residues. The V segment lost 6 bases and the J segment 8 bases; nucleotides outside the gene matches: 8. The germline V gene has CDR1 MNHNS and CDR2 SASEGT. For the CDR3, the DNA is TGTGCCAGCAGGACTGTGACAGGGGAGGAAAAACTGTTTTTT. This codes for CASRTVTGEEKLFF.

The chain is built from TRBV10-3 and TRBJ2-5; 9 nucleotides match TRBD2. CDR3 length: 15 amino acids. Trimming cost V 3 bases and J 4 bases; bases outside gene matches: 6. CDR1 and CDR2 (germline): ENHRY, SYGVKD. The CDR3 spells CAISDGREGAETQYF. The CDR3 DNA follows: TGTGCCATCAGTGACGGGCGGGAGGGCGCAGAGACCCAGTACTTC.

This clonotype has just a few counts. This chain joins TRBV28 and TRBJ1-1; D ambiguous. The CDR3 runs to 14 residues. From germline, CDR1 is MDHEN and CDR2 SYDVKM. Trimming removed 4 bases from V and 1 base from J, with 10 bases in between. In nucleotides, the CDR3 is TGTGCCAGCAGTTCCCAGGTAGGGAACACTGAAGCTTTCTTT. Residues: CASSSQVGNTEAFF.

The chain recombines TRBV3-1 with TRBJ1-4, with 8 bases lining up with TRBD1. This CDR3 spans 15 amino acids. Germline CDR1 and CDR2: LGHDT and YNNKEL (reference sequence). J gave up 4 bases and V 5 bases, and 6 bases lay outside the gene matches. CDR3 sequence: CASSTAGGVNEKLFF. CDR3 sequence (DNA): TGTGCCAGCAGCACCGCAGGGGGCGTTAATGAAAAACTGTTTTTT.

This clonotype is labeled medium-sized. The gene calls are TRBV6-1 and TRBJ1-5, with 9 bases matching TRBD1. CDR3 size: 15 residues. Trimming took 4 bases from V and 7 from J; bases not matched to a gene: 8. Germline V gene lookup returns CDR1 MNHNS and CDR2 SASEGT. The CDR3: CASSGGQGQGQPQHF. The DNA for the CDR3 is TGTGCCAGCAGTGGTGGACAGGGGCAAGGGCAGCCCCAGCATTTT.

This clonotype is labeled as medium-sized. V is TRBV18 and J is TRBJ1-2; TRBD1 aligns across 8 bases. Germline trimming cut 3 bases from V and 12 bases from J; bases unmatched to any gene: 9. In germline, CDR1 is KGHSH, CDR2 LQKENI. This CDR3 has 13 amino acids. For the CDR3, the DNA is TGTGCCAGCTCACCTACGGACAGGGAAGTCCACACCTTC. Its translation: CASSPTDREVHTF. The full variable domain, its missing parts supplied by reference TRBV18 and TRBJ1-2, is NAGVMQNPRHLVRRRGQEARLRCSPMKGHSHVYWYRQLPEEGLKFMVYLQKENIIDESGMPKERFSAEFPKEGPSILRIQQVVRGDSAAYFCASSPTDREVHTFGSGTRLTVV.